This T cell receptor (beta chain) was retrieved from a study of Ad26.COV2.S vaccination and SARS-CoV-2 variants. Overall study context: Ad26.COV2.S given intramuscularly, once or twice 56 days apart.

This CDR3 is built from 14 residues. From germline, CDR1 is SGHAT and CDR2 FQNNGV. V lost 3 bases, J lost 7 bases, and 13 bases lay in between. This sample's treatment: around 19 received Ad26.COV2.S at low or high dose, single or two shots; roughly five received placebo; per-sample allocation not given. The samples were gathered on day 63 after the first injection of vaccine or placebo. In the vaccine, an Ad26 vector expressed the SARS-CoV-2 spike of the Wuhan strain. TCRdb keeps only in-frame clones here, not all; method: immunoSEQ multiplex PCR. This sample has roughly 420,000 clones, with about 91% found just once.

This receptor was identified in a person between 18 and 60 years old who received the Ad26.COV2.S COVID-19 vaccine or a placebo. Sequenced here: peripheral blood, sampled in a trial of Ad26.COV2.S vaccine versus placebo. The chain has TRBV11-2 and TRBJ2-1, with D perhaps TRBD2 (5 bases). CDR3 in DNA: TGTGCCAGCAGCTTGCTAACCCGGGAAAATGAGCAGTTCTTC. It is translated as CASSLLTRENEQFF.